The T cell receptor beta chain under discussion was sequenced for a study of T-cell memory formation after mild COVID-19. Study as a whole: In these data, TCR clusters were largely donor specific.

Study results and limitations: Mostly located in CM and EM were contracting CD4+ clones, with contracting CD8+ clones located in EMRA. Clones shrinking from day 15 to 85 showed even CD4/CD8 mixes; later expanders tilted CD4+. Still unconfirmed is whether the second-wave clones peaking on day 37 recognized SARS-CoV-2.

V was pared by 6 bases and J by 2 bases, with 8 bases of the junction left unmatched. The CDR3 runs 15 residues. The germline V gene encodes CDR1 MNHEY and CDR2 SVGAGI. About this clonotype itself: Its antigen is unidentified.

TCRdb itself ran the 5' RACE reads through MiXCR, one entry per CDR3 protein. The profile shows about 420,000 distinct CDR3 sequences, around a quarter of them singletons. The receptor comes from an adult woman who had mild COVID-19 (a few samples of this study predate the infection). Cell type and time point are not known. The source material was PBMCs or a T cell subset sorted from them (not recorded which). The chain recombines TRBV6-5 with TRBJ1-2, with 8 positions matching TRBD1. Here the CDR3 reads CASRGTQGENYGYTF. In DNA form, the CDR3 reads TGTGCCAGCAGAGGAACACAGGGGGAAAACTATGGCTACACCTTC.